Shown below are 14 T cell receptor beta chains from a single sample sequenced in a study of long-term antiretroviral therapy in people with HIV. With survey level as its setting, the immunoSEQ assay was v3.0. Assay: immunoSEQ multiplex PCR; the TCRdb copy retains only in-frame clones and omits some. This table has about 17,000 clones, 80% appearing once. The sample in question was unsorted PBMCs, obtained 0.1 years before starting antiretroviral therapy. Receptors were obtained from a man in his late teens or twenties with HIV.

The CDR3 region is CASRPGGETQYF. CDR3 DNA sequence: TGTGCCAGCAGGCCAGGGGGGGAGACCCAGTACTTC. The rearrangement joins TRBV5-5 to TRBJ2-5, with a weak D call TRBD1 (7 bases). V was shortened by 5 bases and J by 5 bases, with 10 bases between the two germline ends. This CDR3 comprises 12 residues. The germline gives CDR1 SGHKS, CDR2 YYEKEE (reference sequence).

The chain combines TRBV7-9 with TRBJ1-1, with D unclear. The CDR3 length is 13 residues. V was shortened by 4 bases and J by 1 base, with 7 bases between the two germline ends. Germline lookup yields CDR1 SEHNR and CDR2 FQNEAQ (reference sequence). This CDR3 reads CASSSQPNTEAFF. The CDR3 region has the DNA TGTGCCAGCAGCTCACAGCCGAACACTGAAGCTTTCTTT.

The V and J genes are TRBV4-3 and TRBJ2-1; D is ambiguous. The germline V gene has CDR1 LGHNA and CDR2 YSLEER. V was cut by 3 bases and J by 0 bases, with 12 bases left in between. This CDR3 is built from 16 residues. The CDR3 spells CASSHGSYSSYNEQFF. DNA for the CDR3: TGCGCCAGCAGCCACGGGTCCTACAGCTCCTACAATGAGCAGTTCTTC.

Only one count was recorded for this clone. In DNA, the CDR3 is TGTGCCAGTATTTCGACAGGGGGGCGGACTGAAGCTTTCTTT. Its protein product is CASISTGGRTEAFF. The J gene is TRBJ1-1, the V gene TRBV19; 9 positions match TRBD1. With V trimmed by 7 bases and J by 5 bases, 8 bases remained unmatched. The CDR3 runs 14 residues. Germline loops: CDR1 LNHDA, CDR2 SQIVND (reference sequence).

The CDR3 sequence is CASRAGTSGGRSYNEQFF. The CDR3 region has the DNA TGCGCCAGCAGGGCCGGGACTAGCGGGGGGCGTTCCTACAATGAGCAGTTCTTC. The V and J genes are TRBV10-1 and TRBJ2-1, with 15 positions matching TRBD2. CDR1 is WNHNN, CDR2 SYGVQD, per germline (reference sequence). The CDR3 totals 18 residues. V dropped 6 bases and J dropped 1; count of bases not matched to a gene: 7.

The chain has TRBV29-1 and TRBJ2-7, with 7 positions matching TRBD1. CDR1 and CDR2 from the germline V gene are SQVTM and ANQGSEA. The trim removed 5 bases at V and 0 bases at J, leaving 10 bases unmatched. This CDR3 is built from 15 residues. CDR3 DNA: TGCAGCGTTATCCGACAGGGCGACAGCTCCTACGAGCAGTACTTC. Translating it yields CSVIRQGDSSYEQYF.

The chain combines TRBV6-1 with TRBJ2-1; D is perhaps TRBD1 (5 bases). The CDR3 sequence is 15 residues long. The germline V gene has CDR1 MNHNS and CDR2 SASEGT. Trimming removed 1 base from V and 0 bases from J, with 7 bases in between. The CDR3 region has the DNA TGTGCCAGCAGTGAAGTAACAGGCTCCTACAATGAGCAGTTCTTC. Translated: CASSEVTGSYNEQFF.

The chain links TRBV4-2 to TRBJ2-3; D gene unclear. The CDR3 consists of 13 residues. Germline values: CDR1 LGHNA, CDR2 YNFKEQ. With 4 bases removed from V and 4 bases from J, the gap between germline ends came to 9 bases. Here the CDR3 DNA reads TGTGCCAGCAGCCCTGGCGACTCAGATACGCAGTATTTT. Translated, it gives CASSPGDSDTQYF.

J is TRBJ2-5 and V is TRBV6-5; D call uncertain. The DNA end lines up better with TRBJ2-7; the J call may be wrong. Germline CDR1 is MNHEY and CDR2 is SVGAGI. The length of the CDR3 is 10 residues. CDR3 loop: CASGTYEQYF. The CDR3 DNA follows: TGTGCCAGCGGTACCTACGAGCAGTACTTC.

This chain links TRBV7-8 with TRBJ1-3; perhaps TRBD1 as D (6 bases). Germline CDR1 and CDR2: SGHVS and FQNEAQ. The CDR3 length is 16 residues. Trimming cost V 5 bases and J 3 bases, with 17 bases left between them. As DNA, the CDR3 is TGTGCCAGCAGCCAAGGGGGGGGAAGGGGTGGAAACACCATATATTTT. Its translation is CASSQGGGRGGNTIYF.

This clone was seen more than once but under ten times. The V call is TRBV27, the J call TRBJ2-6, with D unclear. The CDR3 is 15 amino acids. Germline CDR1 MNHEY, CDR2 SMNVEV (reference sequence). V lost 6 bases and J 4 bases, leaving 13 bases between the germline ends. CDR3 sequence (DNA): TGTGCCAGCAGGCAAATGAGGTTAGGGGCCAACGTCCTGACTTTC. It is translated as CASRQMRLGANVLTF.

The V and J genes are TRBV27 and TRBJ2-1, with 12 nucleotides matching TRBD2. This CDR3 has 16 residues. The J segment lost 3 bases and the V segment lost 4 bases, leaving 4 bases of the junction unmatched. Germline V gene sequence: CDR1 MNHEY, CDR2 SMNVEV (reference sequence). The CDR3: CASSSRLAGVYNEQFF. CDR3 DNA: TGTGCCAGCAGTTCCAGACTAGCGGGAGTCTACAATGAGCAGTTCTTC.

This chain connects TRBV28 to TRBJ2-7; 8 nucleotides agree with TRBD2. The CDR3 loop spans 14 amino acids. Germline trimming cut 6 bases from V and 3 bases from J; bases unmatched to any gene: 7. Germline CDR1 is MDHEN and CDR2 is SYDVKM. The CDR3 spells CASSATSGSYEQYF. In nucleotides, the CDR3 is TGTGCCAGCAGCGCCACTAGCGGAAGCTACGAGCAGTACTTC.

The V and J genes are TRBV5-4 and TRBJ2-5; 7 bases align to TRBD2. CDR1 is SGHNT and CDR2 is YYREEE in the germline V gene (reference sequence). The CDR3 has 15 residues. The trim removed 3 bases at V and 5 bases at J, leaving 10 bases unmatched. The chain's CDR3 is CASSSAGGGRETQYF. The DNA of the CDR3 is TGTGCCAGCAGCTCAGCAGGCGGGGGAAGGGAGACCCAGTACTTC.